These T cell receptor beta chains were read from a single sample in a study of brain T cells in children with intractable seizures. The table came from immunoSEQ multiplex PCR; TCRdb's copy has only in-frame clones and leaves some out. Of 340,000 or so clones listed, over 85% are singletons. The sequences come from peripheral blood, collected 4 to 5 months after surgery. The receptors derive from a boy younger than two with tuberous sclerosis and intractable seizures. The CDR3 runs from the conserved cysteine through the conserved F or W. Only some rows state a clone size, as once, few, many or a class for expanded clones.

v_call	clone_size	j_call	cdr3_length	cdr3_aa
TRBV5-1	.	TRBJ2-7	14	CASSFTGSSYEQYF
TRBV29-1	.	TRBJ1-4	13	CSVRTGPLEKLFF
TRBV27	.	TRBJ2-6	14	CASSKGGGANVLTF
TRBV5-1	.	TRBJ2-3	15	CASSLVPGATDTQYF
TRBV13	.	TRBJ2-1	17	CASSSSYSGQGYNEQFF
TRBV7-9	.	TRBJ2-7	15	CASSSSPGQGNEQYF
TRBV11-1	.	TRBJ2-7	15	CASSQTTGTSYEQYF
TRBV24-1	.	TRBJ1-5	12	CATSDADQPQHF
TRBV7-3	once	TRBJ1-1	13	CASSPIVGTEAFF
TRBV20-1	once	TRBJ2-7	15	CSASSGTSGTYEQYF
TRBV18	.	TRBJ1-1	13	CASSGQDLTEAFF
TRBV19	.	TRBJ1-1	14	CASSRTGSVTEAFF
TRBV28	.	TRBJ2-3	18	CASSLFIGERGSTDTQYF
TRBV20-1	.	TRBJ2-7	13	CSASWGSSYEQYF
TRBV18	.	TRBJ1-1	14	CASSPITVYTEAFF
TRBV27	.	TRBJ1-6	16	CASSFQVDRGPSPLHF
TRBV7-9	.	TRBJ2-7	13	CASSLVEEYEQYF
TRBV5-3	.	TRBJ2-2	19	CARSLGGLAGQKNTGELFF
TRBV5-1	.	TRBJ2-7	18	CASSLALRTSGSSYEQYF
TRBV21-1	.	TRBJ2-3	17	CASSKKDLAGLTDTQYF
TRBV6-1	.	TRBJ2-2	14	CASSDRVGTGELFF
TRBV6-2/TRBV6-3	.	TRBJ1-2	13	CASSYEVTNGYTF
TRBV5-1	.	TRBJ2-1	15	CASSLDGSSYNEQFF
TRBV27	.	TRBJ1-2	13	CASSPAGLRGYTF
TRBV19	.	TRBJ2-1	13	CASSIGAFSEQFF
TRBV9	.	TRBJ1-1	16	CASSVLSGGYGTEAFF
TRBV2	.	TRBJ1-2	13	CASSPPQDYGYTF
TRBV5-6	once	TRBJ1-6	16	CASTKRLQGENSPLHF
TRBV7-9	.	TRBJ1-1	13	CASSLSGNTEAFF
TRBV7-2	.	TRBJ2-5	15	CASSLAGGAGETQYF
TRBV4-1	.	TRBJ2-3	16	CASSQEGGFSTDTQYF